Shown below are 18 T cell receptor beta chains from a single sample sequenced in a study of CD8 T cells in ankylosing spondylitis (dated by TCRdb to about 2017). Library generation was performed with 5' RACE. Reads for this sample came from an Illumina HiSeq 2500. TCRdb cleaned the public reads at Q25 with fastp, built clones with MiXCR and kept in-frame beta chains. Identical CDR3 proteins give one entry, which carries the most common genes and DNA. This sample comprises around 230,000 distinct CDR3 sequences, less than 9.5% of them detected only once. The top ten clonotypes cover approximately 4.8% of the sample. Sequencing was done on a sample of blood, either unsorted or a sorted T cell fraction (not recorded which). All receptors come from a female donor with ankylosing spondylitis or in good health (not recorded which).

Only a few counts were recorded for this clonotype. J is TRBJ2-1 and V is TRBV29-1; no definite D call. Between the trimmed V and J ends, which lost 0 bases and 6 bases, there was a span of 0 bases. Germline CDR1 reads SQVTM; CDR2 reads ANQGSEA. The CDR3 extends over 10 amino acids. CDR3: CSVEDNEQFF. Here the CDR3 DNA reads TGCAGCGTTGAAGACAATGAGCAGTTCTTC.

This clonotype was recorded at least ten times. The chain combines TRBV19 with TRBJ2-3; 8 nucleotides match TRBD2. J was trimmed by 3 bases and V by 5 bases; bases with no gene match: 7. Germline values: CDR1 LNHDA, CDR2 SQIVND (reference sequence). The CDR3 sequence is 15 residues long. CDR3 nucleotide sequence: TGTGCCAGTAGTCTTAGAGCGGGAGAGACAGATACGCAGTATTTT. Translating gives CASSLRAGETDTQYF.

At least ten counts were recorded for this clonotype. This chain links TRBV18 with TRBJ1-2; 9 bases align to TRBD1. V shed 0 bases, J shed 5 bases, and the junction held 10 bases outside the gene matches. The germline gives CDR1 KGHSH, CDR2 LQKENI. This CDR3 is 17 amino acids long. This CDR3 reads CASSPPGQGSLSYGYTF. The CDR3 bases are TGTGCCAGCTCACCACCCGGACAGGGGTCCCTTAGTTATGGCTACACCTTC.

The sample holds a few counts of this clonotype. The J gene is TRBJ2-5, the V gene TRBV29-1, with 7 bases aligning to TRBD1. This CDR3 has 14 amino acids. Trimming at V came to 8 bases and at J to 5 bases, leaving 14 bases not matched to a gene. Germline CDR1 reads SQVTM; CDR2 reads ANQGSEA. The CDR3 sequence is CSTRSDRGQETQYF. The CDR3 nucleotides are TGCAGCACGCGATCGGATAGGGGGCAGGAGACCCAGTACTTC.

In its sample, this clonotype was seen many times. The chain has TRBV28 and TRBJ1-2; maybe TRBD1 (5 bases). The CDR3 has 11 residues. CDR1 and CDR2 (germline): MDHEN, SYDVKM. The V end was cut by 8 bases, the J end by 8 bases, with 12 bases between. The CDR3 region has the DNA TGTGCCAGCCAGGGCTTAGAGGGCTACACCTTC. It yields the protein CASQGLEGYTF.

Details on this clonotype: With a much larger clone just one base away, this may be a read error. The J gene is TRBJ2-1, the V gene TRBV7-3, with D uncertain. Germline V gene sequence: CDR1 SGHTA, CDR2 FQGTGA. This CDR3 is 11 amino acids long. Trimming pared 4 bases from V and 9 bases from J, leaving 7 bases between. CDR3 DNA sequence: TGTGCCAGCAGCTCTGACGCTGAGCAGTTCTTC. As protein: CASSSDAEQFF.

This clonotype has a count of ten or more. The CDR3 DNA reads TGTGCCAGTAGTATAGTGGACAGGCCCACGATGGGCAATGAGCAGTTCTTC. This codes for CASSIVDRPTMGNEQFF. The chain has TRBV19 and TRBJ2-1; 7 bases line up with TRBD1. CDR3 length: 17 residues. Trimming at V came to 1 base and at J to 6 bases, leaving 12 bases not matched to a gene. CDR1 and CDR2 from the germline V gene are LNHDA and SQIVND (reference sequence).

Worth noting for this clonotype: Since a much larger clone is just one base distant, this may be a read error. V usage is TRBV20-1 and J usage is TRBJ2-1; TRBD2 aligns across 10 bases. Looked up from germline, CDR1 is DFQATT and CDR2 is SNEGSKA (reference sequence). The CDR3 is made up of 15 amino acids. The CDR3 here is CSTSGSGRVPNEQFF. CDR3 DNA: TGCAGTACTAGTGGAAGCGGGAGGGTCCCCAATGAGCAGTTCTTC.

The chain is built from TRBV5-1 and TRBJ2-7; 11 bases are shared with TRBD1. The V and J ends lost 3 bases and 1 base, in that order; junction bases with no gene match: 6. The CDR3 runs 16 residues. Germline CDR1 is SGHRS and CDR2 is YFSETQ. The CDR3 here is CASSSSGTGGSYEQYF. As DNA, the CDR3 is TGCGCCAGCAGCTCCTCCGGGACAGGGGGATCCTACGAGCAGTACTTC.

In this sample, this clonotype turned up many times. This chain joins TRBV2 and TRBJ2-7, with D perhaps given as TRBD1 or TRBD2 (6 bases each). The CDR3 has 15 amino acids. With 7 bases removed from V and 6 bases from J, the gap between germline ends came to 22 bases. Germline loops: CDR1 SNHLY, CDR2 FYNNEI. The CDR3 DNA reads TGTGCCAGCAAGGGGGGCCATCTCGGTTCCGGCGAGCAGTACTTC. The encoded protein is CASKGGHLGSGEQYF.

This clonotype was observed at least ten times. V gene TRBV2 combines with J gene TRBJ2-1; the match to TRBD2 covers 8 bases. Germline V gene data show CDR1 as SNHLY and CDR2 as FYNNEI. V trimming: 7 bases; J trimming: 8 bases; junction bases outside the gene matches: 7. This CDR3 has 13 amino acids. The CDR3 loop is CASTAGEVDEQFF. CDR3 coding DNA: TGTGCCAGCACAGCGGGAGAGGTCGATGAGCAGTTCTTC. Based on the CDR3 plus reference TRBV2 and TRBJ2-1, the full variable domain is EPEVTQTPSHQVTQMGQEVILRCVPISNHLYFYWYRQILGQKVEFLVSFYNNEISEKSEIFDDQFSVERPDGSNFTLKIRSTKLEDSAMYFCASTAGEVDEQFFGPGTRLTVL.

At least ten counts were recorded for this clonotype. This chain uses TRBV10-3 with TRBJ2-3, with D perhaps TRBD2 (5 bases). The germline gives CDR1 ENHRY, CDR2 SYGVKD. V was pared by 8 bases and J by 0 bases, with 12 bases between. The CDR3 has 14 amino acids. CDR3 coding DNA: TGTGCCATCTCCTCTAGCACTAGCACAGATACGCAGTATTTT. It yields the protein CAISSSTSTDTQYF.

This clonotype was recorded at least ten times. V and J are TRBV6-5 and TRBJ1-1, with D uncertain. The V gene lost 8 bases and the J gene lost 10 bases, with 8 bases spanning the gap. CDR3 length: 9 amino acids. Germline values: CDR1 MNHEY, CDR2 SVGAGI. Written as DNA, the CDR3 is TGTGCCAGCGGGCCAGGAGCTTTCTTT. Its protein is CASGPGAFF.

This clonotype has at least ten counts. This chain links TRBV20-1 with TRBJ2-1; TRBD2 aligns across 9 bases. The CDR3 is made up of 15 amino acids. V shed 7 bases, J shed 5 bases, and the junction held 12 bases outside the gene matches. Germline V gene lookup returns CDR1 DFQATT and CDR2 SNEGSKA (reference sequence). The CDR3 sequence is CSGRGLAGYHNEQFF. CDR3 in DNA: TGCAGTGGACGGGGTCTAGCGGGATACCACAATGAGCAGTTCTTC.

This clonotype was detected a few times. The rearrangement links TRBV2 to TRBJ1-6; D is uncertain. Trimming cost V 7 bases and J 0 bases, with 10 bases left between them. Germline V gives CDR1 SNHLY, CDR2 FYNNEI. The length of the CDR3 is 15 residues. For the CDR3, the DNA is TGTGCCAGCAAAGACACCAGCTCCTATAATTCACCCCTCCACTTT. Protein product: CASKDTSSYNSPLHF.

This clonotype was observed many times. This chain joins TRBV7-9 and TRBJ1-4, with D hard to call. Deletions cut 1 base from V and 5 bases from J, with 8 bases between. The CDR3 length is 14 residues. CDR1 SEHNR and CDR2 FQNEAQ come from the germline V gene (reference sequence). CDR3 sequence (DNA): TGTGCCAGCAGCTTAGTCCACCCGAATGAAAAACTGTTTTTT. Residues: CASSLVHPNEKLFF.

The gene calls are TRBV6-5 and TRBJ2-1; possibly TRBD1 for D (6 bases). Trimming took off 4 bases at V and 4 bases at J, with 14 bases between the two ends. The CDR3 runs 15 residues. Germline loops: CDR1 MNHEY, CDR2 SVGAGI. This CDR3 reads CASSLVMGAYNEQFF. The CDR3, as DNA: TGTGCCAGCAGTTTGGTCATGGGGGCTTACAATGAGCAGTTCTTC.

At least ten counts were recorded for this clonotype. The V call is TRBV18, the J call TRBJ2-1; D perhaps matches TRBD2 (6 bases). This CDR3 is 16 amino acids long. V lost 3 bases and J lost 5, with 17 bases in between. Germline loops: CDR1 KGHSH, CDR2 LQKENI. Here the CDR3 DNA reads TGTGCCAGCTCACCCCGGTCGGCGGGAACTAACAATGAGCAGTTCTTC. As protein: CASSPRSAGTNNEQFF.